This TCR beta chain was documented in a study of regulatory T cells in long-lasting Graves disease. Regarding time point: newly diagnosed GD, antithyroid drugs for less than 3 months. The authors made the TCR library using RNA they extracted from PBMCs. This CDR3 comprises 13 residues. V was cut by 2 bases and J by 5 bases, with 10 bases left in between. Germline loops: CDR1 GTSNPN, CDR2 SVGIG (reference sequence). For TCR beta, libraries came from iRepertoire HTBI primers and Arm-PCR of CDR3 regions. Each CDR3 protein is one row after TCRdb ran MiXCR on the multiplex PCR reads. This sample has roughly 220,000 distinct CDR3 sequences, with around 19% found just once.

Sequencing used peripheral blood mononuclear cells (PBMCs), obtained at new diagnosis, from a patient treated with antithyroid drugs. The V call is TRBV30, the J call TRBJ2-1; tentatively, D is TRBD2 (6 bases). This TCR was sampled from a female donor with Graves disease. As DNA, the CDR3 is TGTGCCTGGAGTCCGACTAGTAACAATGAGCAGTTCTTC. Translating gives CAWSPTSNNEQFF. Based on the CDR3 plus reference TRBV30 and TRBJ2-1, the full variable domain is SQTIHQWPATLVQPVGSPLSLECTVEGTSNPNLYWYRQAAGRGLQLLFYSVGIGQISSEVPQNLSASRPQDRQFILSSKKLLLSDSGFYLCAWSPTSNNEQFFGPGTRLTVL.